The 21 T cell receptor beta chains below were found in one sample sequenced in a study of OX40 agonist ivuxolimab in advanced cancers. The assay was immunoSEQ multiplex PCR, and TCRdb's table has in-frame clones only and misses some. The sample records 25,000 or so clones, approximately 77% being singletons. This sample comprised CD4+ or CD8+ T cells sorted from blood, obtained in a trial of the OX40 agonist ivuxolimab. All receptors derive from an adult with an advanced solid tumor such as melanoma, head and neck, liver or kidney cancer.

The chain links TRBV9 to TRBJ2-3, with 13 positions matching TRBD2. The CDR3 runs 18 residues. V dropped 0 bases and J dropped 5; count of bases not matched to a gene: 9. Germline V gene data show CDR1 as SGDLS and CDR2 as YYNGEE. CDR3 DNA sequence: TGTGCCAGCAGCGTAGCGACTAGCGGGAGGACTGTTAGAGATACGCAGTATTTT. Residues: CASSVATSGRTVRDTQYF.

The chain joins TRBV5-1 to TRBJ2-2; D unclear. The CDR3 is 15 amino acids. Germline CDR1 SGHRS, CDR2 YFSETQ. Trimming shortened V by 1 base and J by 0 bases, and 7 bases separated the two germline ends. Here the CDR3 DNA reads TGCGCCAGCAGCTTGAGGCAGACGAACACCGGGGAGCTGTTTTTT. Translated: CASSLRQTNTGELFF.

The chain uses TRBV6-1 and TRBJ1-1; 9 positions match TRBD1. Germline V gene data show CDR1 as MNHNS and CDR2 as SASEGT. Trimming removed 6 bases from V and 3 bases from J; junction bases left unmatched: 5. This CDR3 has 14 residues. CDR3 sequence reads: CASSNRGRDTEAFF. DNA for the CDR3: TGTGCCAGCAGCAACAGGGGGCGAGACACTGAAGCTTTCTTT.

The V and J genes are TRBV2 and TRBJ1-2; 8 bases line up with TRBD1. Unmatched junction bases numbered 21, after V lost 6 bases and J lost 6 bases. This CDR3 has 18 residues. CDR1 and CDR2 from the germline V gene are SNHLY and FYNNEI. The CDR3: CASRPFPLMAGGSDGYTF. In DNA form, the CDR3 reads TGTGCCAGCAGACCTTTCCCATTGATGGCAGGGGGCTCAGATGGCTACACCTTC. The full variable domain, rest sourced from reference TRBV2 and TRBJ1-2, is EPEVTQTPSHQVTQMGQEVILRCVPISNHLYFYWYRQILGQKVEFLVSFYNNEISEKSEIFDDQFSVERPDGSNFTLKIRSTKLEDSAMYFCASRPFPLMAGGSDGYTFGSGTRLTVV.

This sequence joins TRBV7-2 and TRBJ2-2; 8 positions agree with TRBD1. This CDR3 region has 14 residues. Per germline, CDR1 SGHTA and CDR2 FQGNSA. Germline trimming cut 1 base from V and 12 bases from J; bases unmatched to any gene: 7. The CDR3 reads CASSLGTGLEKLFF. In DNA, the CDR3 is TGTGCCAGCAGCTTAGGGACAGGGTTGGAAAAGCTGTTTTTT.

The chain employs TRBV7-6 and TRBJ2-7, with 11 bases lining up with TRBD2. The CDR3 runs 15 residues. V lost 0 bases, J lost 2 bases, and 0 bases stayed unmatched. Germline V gene sequence: CDR1 SGHVS, CDR2 FNYEAQ. The chain's CDR3 is CASSLATSGAYEQYF. The DNA of the CDR3 is TGTGCCAGCAGCTTAGCGACTAGCGGGGCCTACGAGCAGTACTTC. The variable domain in full, with the rest retrieved from reference TRBV7-6 and TRBJ2-7, is GAGVSQSPRYKVTKRGQDVALRCDPISGHVSLYWYRQALGQGPEFLTYFNYEAQQDKSGLPNDRFSAERPEGSISTLTIQRTEQRDSAMYRCASSLATSGAYEQYFGPGTRLTVT.

The CDR3 DNA reads TGTGCCAGCAGTGCGGTCTACAGGGGGAATCAGCCCCAGCATTTT. Its protein is CASSAVYRGNQPQHF. The chain joins TRBV2 to TRBJ1-5; 8 bases map to TRBD1. Losses at the gene ends were 4 bases for V and 4 bases for J; bases not matched to a gene: 6. The CDR3 contains 15 residues. CDR1 and CDR2 from the germline V gene are SNHLY and FYNNEI.

This clone was seen a few times. This chain links TRBV6-5 with TRBJ2-5; D remains ambiguous. V lost 8 bases and J 4 bases, leaving 11 bases between the germline ends. The CDR3 covers 12 residues. CDR1 and CDR2 from the germline V gene are MNHEY and SVGAGI. DNA of the CDR3: TGTGCCAGCCGCTCGGGCCGAGAGACCCAGTACTTC. Residues: CASRSGRETQYF.

The chain carries TRBV18 and TRBJ2-3; D possibly corresponds to TRBD2 (6 bases). Trimming removed 3 bases at V and 2 bases at J, with 12 bases between. Germline V lookup: CDR1 KGHSH, CDR2 LQKENI. The CDR3 is 15 residues long. This CDR3 reads CASSPRSGVTDTQYF. In DNA form, the CDR3 reads TGTGCCAGCTCACCCCGTTCGGGGGTCACAGATACGCAGTATTTT. Together with reference TRBV18 and TRBJ2-3, the CDR3 gives the full variable domain: NAGVMQNPRHLVRRRGQEARLRCSPMKGHSHVYWYRQLPEEGLKFMVYLQKENIIDESGMPKERFSAEFPKEGPSILRIQQVVRGDSAAYFCASSPRSGVTDTQYFGPGTRLTVL.

The sample holds a few counts of this clone. The rearrangement joins TRBV28 to TRBJ2-7, with D tentatively TRBD1 (7 bases). Trimming cost V 8 bases and J 4 bases, with 15 bases left between them. The CDR3 sequence is 13 residues long. Germline V lookup: CDR1 MDHEN, CDR2 SYDVKM. The CDR3, as DNA: TGTGCCAGCGCCGCGGGACAGCCATACGAGCAGTACTTC. It codes for CASAAGQPYEQYF.

V is TRBV7-2 and J is TRBJ1-2; D ambiguous. In germline, CDR1 is SGHTA, CDR2 FQGNSA. The CDR3 has 13 amino acids. Trimming removed 5 bases from V and 0 bases from J, with 7 bases in between. The CDR3: CASSPSSNYGYTF. For the CDR3, the DNA is TGTGCCAGCAGCCCGTCCTCTAACTATGGCTACACCTTC.

There are a few counts of this clone. One end of the junction fails to match germline, which may point to a read error. The chain links TRBV2 to TRBJ1-2; D remains ambiguous. This CDR3 contains 11 residues. CDR1 and CDR2 (germline): SNHLY, FYNNEI. CDR3 DNA: TGTGCCAGCAGTGAAGCGCGGTCTAAGGACTTC. Protein product: CASSEARSKDF.

The V call is TRBV2, the J call TRBJ2-1; D is possibly TRBD1 (5 bases). Trimming removed 8 bases from V and 1 base from J, with 9 bases in between. Germline CDR1 is SNHLY and CDR2 is FYNNEI. The CDR3 runs to 13 residues. The CDR3 DNA reads TGTGCCAGCGCAGGGTTATCCTACAATGAGCAGTTCTTC. It yields the protein CASAGLSYNEQFF. Complete variable domain (other parts from reference TRBV2 and TRBJ2-1): EPEVTQTPSHQVTQMGQEVILRCVPISNHLYFYWYRQILGQKVEFLVSFYNNEISEKSEIFDDQFSVERPDGSNFTLKIRSTKLEDSAMYFCASAGLSYNEQFFGPGTRLTVL.

The CDR3 DNA is TGCGCCAGCAGCTACCGGGACAGGGTGAGCGGGGACTCCTACGAGCAGTACTTC. The encoded protein is CASSYRDRVSGDSYEQYF. This chain connects TRBV4-1 to TRBJ2-7, with TRBD1 identical over 9 bases. The trim removed 5 bases at V and 0 bases at J, leaving 14 bases unmatched. The CDR3 runs 18 residues. Germline values: CDR1 MGHRA, CDR2 YSYEKL.

The rearrangement joins TRBV6-5 to TRBJ1-4; possibly TRBD1 for D (6 bases). Germline assignment: CDR1 MNHEY and CDR2 SVGAGI. V was shortened by 5 bases and J by 6 bases, with 10 bases between the two germline ends. There are 13 residues in the CDR3. The CDR3 DNA reads as TGTGCCAGCAGTCTAGGGGGGGATGAAAAACTGTTTTTT. It yields the protein CASSLGGDEKLFF.

The V gene is TRBV11-2, the J gene TRBJ1-2; 8 positions match TRBD1. This CDR3 has 15 residues. CDR1 is SGHAT and CDR2 is FQNNGV in the germline V gene. Germline trimming cut 1 base from V and 4 bases from J; bases unmatched to any gene: 5. The CDR3 spells CASSLAVGQGYGYTF. In DNA form, the CDR3 reads TGTGCCAGCAGCTTAGCCGTCGGACAGGGCTATGGCTACACCTTC.

V usage is TRBV7-2 and J usage is TRBJ2-1; 8 positions match TRBD2. The germline gives CDR1 SGHTA, CDR2 FQGNSA. The CDR3 runs to 15 residues. Trimming removed 4 bases from V and 4 bases from J; junction bases left unmatched: 6. Here the CDR3 reads CASSSPGLGYNEQFF. Here the CDR3 DNA reads TGTGCCAGCAGCTCCCCGGGACTAGGTTACAATGAGCAGTTCTTC.

The V and J genes are TRBV7-8 and TRBJ1-3; no clear D. V lost 1 base to trimming and J lost 0 bases, with 10 bases between them. Germline CDR1 is SGHVS and CDR2 is FQNEAQ. CDR3 length: 16 residues. The CDR3 spells CASSLGLWSSGNTIYF. In DNA form, the CDR3 reads TGTGCCAGCAGCTTAGGGTTATGGAGCTCTGGAAACACCATATATTTT.

The CDR3 sequence is CASSMTGVNYGYTF. The CDR3 region has the DNA TGTGCCAGCAGCATGACAGGGGTTAACTATGGCTACACCTTC. J is TRBJ1-2 and V is TRBV6-1, with 8 bases matching TRBD1. The V gene's germline CDR1 is MNHNS and CDR2 SASEGT. Germline trimming cut 6 bases from V and 1 base from J; bases unmatched to any gene: 4. This CDR3 contains 14 residues.

The chain links TRBV7-2 to TRBJ2-7; perhaps TRBD1 as D (6 bases). The CDR3 has 15 residues. From germline, CDR1 is SGHTA and CDR2 FQGNSA. The V gene lost 5 bases and the J gene lost 2 bases, with 16 bases spanning the gap. The CDR3: CASSPPAGAAYEQYF. The CDR3 DNA is TGTGCCAGCAGCCCTCCGGCAGGGGCCGCCTACGAGCAGTACTTC.

V usage is TRBV5-1 and J usage is TRBJ2-3; tentative D call: TRBD2 (6 bases). Per the germline V gene, CDR1 is SGHRS and CDR2 is YFSETQ. The CDR3 length is 14 residues. V was pared by 7 bases and J by 3 bases, with 15 bases between. The CDR3 DNA reads as TGCGCCAGCGCCACGGGAGCGGGTACAGATACGCAGTATTTT. Amino acid sequence: CASATGAGTDTQYF.